Presented here are 30 T cell receptor beta chains from one specimen sequenced in a study of cytomegalovirus exposure and HLA in healthy donors. The PCR contained 60 Vbeta and 13 Jbeta primers. Here immunoSEQ multiplex PCR was the method, and the copy in TCRdb shows in-frame clones only, minus some. The table shows over 60,000 clones, with roughly 82% occurring only once. The specimen was PBMCs. Every receptor here comes from a man between 70 and 80 years old in good health and CMV-seronegative.

The V and J genes are TRBV27 and TRBJ1-1; the D is unclear. This CDR3 spans 14 amino acids. Germline CDR1 MNHEY, CDR2 SMNVEV (reference sequence). V shed 3 bases and J shed 3 bases, with 11 bases lying between them. The CDR3 loop is CASSLAGMYTEAFF. The CDR3 DNA follows: TGTGCCAGCAGTTTGGCGGGTATGTACACTGAAGCTTTCTTT.

This sequence joins TRBV5-4 and TRBJ2-5; D may be TRBD2 (5 bases). Deletions cut 3 bases from V and 4 bases from J, with 13 bases between. Germline V CDR1 and CDR2: SGHNT, YYREEE (reference sequence). The CDR3 has 14 amino acids. The CDR3 DNA reads as TGTGCCAGCAGCTCCCCCGGACTTGCAGAGACCCAGTACTTC. Its translation is CASSSPGLAETQYF.

Points on this clone: The sample carries other DNA sequences with the same CDR3. The chain links TRBV10-3 to TRBJ1-4; TRBD1 matches at 10 bases. V shed 7 bases and J 8 bases; nucleotides not matched to a gene: 4. Germline values: CDR1 ENHRY, CDR2 SYGVKD. The CDR3 covers 13 residues. The CDR3 bases are TGTGCCATCACCCGGGACAGGGGCGAAAAACTGTTTTTT. Encoded protein: CAITRDRGEKLFF.

This chain links TRBV11-3 with TRBJ2-2, with D possibly TRBD1 on 6 matching bases. Germline V gene lookup returns CDR1 SGHNT and CDR2 YENEEA. The V gene lost 2 bases and the J gene lost 5 bases, with 12 bases spanning the gap. This CDR3 is 15 amino acids long. This CDR3 reads CASSLRQGYTGELFF. In DNA, the CDR3 is TGTGCCAGCAGCTTACGGCAGGGGTATACCGGGGAGCTGTTTTTT.

The chain links TRBV5-1 to TRBJ2-7; 8 bases map to TRBD2. Trimming took 3 bases from V and 3 from J; bases not matched to a gene: 5. Germline V gives CDR1 SGHRS, CDR2 YFSETQ. CDR3 length equals 14 residues. The CDR3 DNA sequence: TGCGCCAGCAGCTCAGCCGGGACTAGCTACGAGCAGTACTTC. This encodes CASSSAGTSYEQYF.

This rearrangement joins TRBV7-2 to TRBJ1-1, with no clear D. The ends were cut back, 3 bases at V and 3 bases at J, with 8 bases in the middle. Germline V lookup: CDR1 SGHTA, CDR2 FQGNSA. This CDR3 spans 13 amino acids. CDR3: CASSFQSYTEAFF. For the CDR3, the DNA is TGTGCCAGCAGCTTCCAGTCGTACACTGAAGCTTTCTTT.

The genes are TRBV6-5 and TRBJ2-5; D is perhaps TRBD1 (6 bases). The DNA end is more similar to TRBJ2-7, so the J call may be wrong. CDR1 is MNHEY and CDR2 is SVGAGI in the germline V gene. The CDR3 has 13 amino acids. The CDR3 DNA is TGTGCCAGCAGTCGACAGGTCTCCTACGAGCAGTACTTC. Its protein product is CASSRQVSYEQYF.

This clone was observed a few times. The chain links TRBV2 to TRBJ2-7; D is perhaps TRBD1 (5 bases). Looked up from germline, CDR1 is SNHLY and CDR2 is FYNNEI. The CDR3 is 13 residues long. The V end was cut by 6 bases, the J end by 2 bases, with 11 bases between. The CDR3 nucleotides read TGTGCCAGCAGACCCGACAGTACCTACGAGCAGTACTTC. Protein sequence: CASRPDSTYEQYF. The full variable domain, rest sourced from reference TRBV2 and TRBJ2-7, is EPEVTQTPSHQVTQMGQEVILRCVPISNHLYFYWYRQILGQKVEFLVSFYNNEISEKSEIFDDQFSVERPDGSNFTLKIRSTKLEDSAMYFCASRPDSTYEQYFGPGTRLTVT.

This chain links TRBV5-4 with TRBJ2-1, with a weak D call TRBD2 (5 bases). The V gene lost 0 bases and the J gene lost 9 bases, with 16 bases spanning the gap. In germline, CDR1 is SGHNT, CDR2 YYREEE (reference sequence). This CDR3 comprises 15 residues. Here the CDR3 DNA reads TGTGCCAGCAGCTTGGCCTTTCGGGGAGCACCTGAGCAGTTCTTC. Translating gives CASSLAFRGAPEQFF.

The V gene is TRBV6-1, the J gene TRBJ2-7, with D possibly matching TRBD1 (6 bases). The CDR3 totals 13 residues. V lost 8 bases to trimming and J lost 9 bases, with 20 bases between them. Germline lookup yields CDR1 MNHNS and CDR2 SASEGT. Here the CDR3 DNA reads TGTGCCAGCCGCTCCCAACAGGGTGAAGGGCAGTACTTC. Amino acids: CASRSQQGEGQYF.

This chain connects TRBV7-2 to TRBJ2-3; D is unresolved. V gave up 4 bases and J gave up 2 bases, with 10 bases separating them. Per germline, CDR1 SGHTA and CDR2 FQGNSA. This CDR3 comprises 14 residues. The CDR3 coding sequence is TGTGCCAGCAGCTCCGGTCTCCTCACAGATACGCAGTATTTT. It is translated as CASSSGLLTDTQYF. Using reference TRBV7-2 and TRBJ2-3 for the parts outside the CDR3, the full variable domain is GAGVSQSPSNKVTEKGKDVELRCDPISGHTALYWYRQSLGQGLEFLIYFQGNSAPDKSGLPSDRFSAERTGGSVSTLTIQRTQQEDSAVYLCASSSGLLTDTQYFGPGTRLTVL.

The chain is built from TRBV27 and TRBJ1-6; TRBD1 might be the D (5 bases). The CDR3 is made up of 13 amino acids. Germline CDR1 and CDR2: MNHEY and SMNVEV (reference sequence). V lost 8 bases and J 7 bases, leaving 12 bases between the germline ends. The CDR3: CASGPRANSPLHF. CDR3 sequence (DNA): TGTGCCAGCGGACCCAGGGCCAATTCACCCCTCCACTTT.

This chain connects TRBV7-2 to TRBJ2-1, with 12 bases lining up with TRBD2. CDR3 length: 16 amino acids. From germline, CDR1 is SGHTA and CDR2 FQGNSA. V dropped 1 base and J dropped 10; count of bases not matched to a gene: 8. CDR3 sequence (DNA): TGTGCCAGCAGCTTAGTTACTAGCGGGGGGTTGGGGGAGCAGTTCTTC. This encodes CASSLVTSGGLGEQFF.

The chain is built from TRBV7-9 and TRBJ2-2, with D perhaps matching TRBD1 (6 bases). The CDR3 is 17 residues long. The V end was cut by 5 bases, the J end by 4 bases, with 20 bases between. Germline CDR1 SEHNR, CDR2 FQNEAQ (reference sequence). CDR3 amino acids: CASSDAQDSRGTGELFF. As DNA, the CDR3 is TGTGCCAGCAGCGATGCCCAGGACAGCCGCGGCACCGGGGAGCTGTTTTTT.

The gene calls are TRBV11-3 and TRBJ2-1, with 12 bases matching TRBD1. V lost 2 bases to trimming and J lost 3 bases; unmatched junction nucleotides: 11. CDR3 size: 19 residues. The germline CDR1 and CDR2 sequences are SGHNT and YENEEA. The CDR3 region has the DNA TGTGCCAGCAGCTTATCCTCCGGGGGGACAGGGGGCCTCTACAATGAGCAGTTCTTC. Its translation is CASSLSSGGTGGLYNEQFF.

The J gene is TRBJ2-1, the V gene TRBV13; TRBD1 might be the D (6 bases). Trimming removed 4 bases from V and 1 base from J, with 14 bases in between. The V gene's germline CDR1 is PRHDT and CDR2 FYEKMQ (reference sequence). The CDR3 runs to 16 residues. CDR3 protein: CASSSSGDSSYNEQFF. The CDR3 DNA is TGTGCCAGCAGCTCCTCAGGGGATTCGTCCTACAATGAGCAGTTCTTC.

V is TRBV2 and J is TRBJ2-2; D possibly corresponds to TRBD2 (6 bases). Trimming took off 2 bases at V and 0 bases at J, with 10 bases between the two ends. Germline V gene sequence: CDR1 SNHLY, CDR2 FYNNEI. The CDR3 totals 16 residues. CDR3 DNA sequence: TGTGCCAGCAGTGAACGGGAGTTCGCGAACACCGGGGAGCTGTTTTTT. It specifies CASSEREFANTGELFF.

The rearrangement links TRBV30 to TRBJ1-5; D gene unclear. The CDR3 loop spans 13 amino acids. Germline V lookup: CDR1 GTSNPN, CDR2 SVGIG (reference sequence). V shed 2 bases and J shed 1 base, with 6 bases lying between them. This CDR3 reads CAWSLSSNQPQHF. DNA for the CDR3: TGTGCCTGGAGTCTTTCGAGCAATCAGCCCCAGCATTTT.

CDR3 in amino acids: CASSFGQGFNEQFF. DNA for the CDR3: TGTGCTAGCTCCTTTGGACAGGGGTTTAATGAGCAGTTCTTC. V and J are TRBV7-7 and TRBJ2-1; 9 bases are shared with TRBD1. Germline V gene data show CDR1 as SSHAT and CDR2 as FNYEAQ (reference sequence). This CDR3 has 14 residues.

The chain is built from TRBV5-1 and TRBJ2-7; a weak D match, TRBD2 (5 bases). CDR3 size: 14 residues. Trimming took off 4 bases at V and 1 base at J, with 12 bases between the two ends. The germline V gene has CDR1 SGHRS and CDR2 YFSETQ. The CDR3 DNA reads as TGCGCCAGCAGCGCCTCCGGGGTATCCTACGAGCAGTACTTC. It specifies CASSASGVSYEQYF.

The gene calls are TRBV4-3 and TRBJ2-1; 13 bases match TRBD2. The CDR3 has 15 residues. The V segment lost 6 bases and the J segment 7 bases; nucleotides outside the gene matches: 6. CDR1 is LGHNA, CDR2 YSLEER, per germline. This chain's CDR3 is CASSPGLAGENEQFF. Here the CDR3 DNA reads TGCGCCAGCAGTCCCGGACTAGCGGGAGAAAATGAGCAGTTCTTC.

The chain employs TRBV4-1 and TRBJ2-1; D not certain. Trimming stripped 0 bases from V and 6 bases from J, with 12 bases between. Germline assignment: CDR1 MGHRA and CDR2 YSYEKL. The CDR3 is made up of 15 amino acids. The CDR3 loop is CASSQDNTNRNEQFF. The CDR3 DNA sequence: TGCGCCAGCAGCCAAGATAACACAAATCGCAATGAGCAGTTCTTC.

The J gene is TRBJ2-3, the V gene TRBV7-2; TRBD1 agrees at 8 bases. The trim removed 2 bases at V and 4 bases at J, leaving 2 bases unmatched. This CDR3 spans 14 amino acids. Germline CDR1 is SGHTA and CDR2 is FQGNSA. The CDR3 nucleotides read TGTGCCAGCAGCTTAAACAGGGGGTCAGATACGCAGTATTTT. It codes for CASSLNRGSDTQYF.

The chain uses TRBV18 and TRBJ2-7; 9 bases are a match to TRBD1. J was trimmed by 5 bases and V by 2 bases; bases with no gene match: 7. Germline V gene sequence: CDR1 KGHSH, CDR2 LQKENI. This CDR3 region has 15 residues. The CDR3 region has the DNA TGTGCCAGCTCACCATGGTCCACAGGGGGCAACGAGCAGTACTTC. This sequence encodes CASSPWSTGGNEQYF.

V and J are TRBV7-2 and TRBJ1-3, with 8 bases that match TRBD1. CDR3 size: 19 residues. CDR1 is SGHTA and CDR2 is FQGNSA in the germline V gene. V shed 1 base and J 4 bases; nucleotides not matched to a gene: 15. The DNA for the CDR3 is TGTGCCAGCAGCTTAGTCGGCCAAGGGACAGGCCTGACGGGAAACACCATATATTTT. This sequence encodes CASSLVGQGTGLTGNTIYF. Full variable domain (missing parts from reference TRBV7-2 and TRBJ1-3): GAGVSQSPSNKVTEKGKDVELRCDPISGHTALYWYRQSLGQGLEFLIYFQGNSAPDKSGLPSDRFSAERTGGSVSTLTIQRTQQEDSAVYLCASSLVGQGTGLTGNTIYFGEGSWLTVV.

With respect to this clone: This CDR3 fails to terminate in the conserved phenylalanine or tryptophan, so it likely reflects a read error. The V call is TRBV7-8, the J call TRBJ2-7; 9 bases line up with TRBD2. The CDR3 runs to 15 residues. Trimming removed 1 base from V and 2 bases from J; junction bases left unmatched: 3. The germline CDR1 and CDR2 sequences are SGHVS and FQNEAQ. CDR3 protein: CASSLGLAGTYEQYL. In nucleotides, the CDR3 is TGTGCCAGCAGCTTAGGGCTAGCGGGGACCTACGAGCAGTACCTC.

The chain links TRBV7-8 to TRBJ1-1, with D uncertain. V shed 5 bases and J shed 2 bases, with 9 bases lying between them. The CDR3 runs to 13 residues. Germline CDR1 SGHVS, CDR2 FQNEAQ. Here the CDR3 reads CASSKNRNTEAFF. The CDR3 region has the DNA TGTGCCAGCAGCAAAAATAGAAACACTGAAGCTTTCTTT.

This rearrangement joins TRBV9 to TRBJ2-5; D not certain. Trimming cost V 3 bases and J 4 bases, with 4 bases left between them. In germline, CDR1 is SGDLS, CDR2 YYNGEE. The CDR3 is 11 amino acids. The CDR3 reads CASSGRETQYF. The DNA for the CDR3 is TGTGCCAGCAGCGGTAGAGAGACCCAGTACTTC.

The V and J genes are TRBV5-6 and TRBJ2-6; no clear D gene. V lost 1 base to trimming and J lost 0 bases, with 8 bases between them. The length of the CDR3 is 16 residues. CDR1 is SGHDT, CDR2 YYEEEE, per germline. The CDR3 region is CASSLTRYSGANVLTF. For the CDR3, the DNA is TGTGCCAGCAGCTTGACGCGCTACTCTGGGGCCAACGTCCTGACTTTC.

The V and J genes are TRBV12-5 and TRBJ1-3; D ambiguous. V was pared by 5 bases and J by 0 bases, with 11 bases between. CDR1 is LGHNT, CDR2 FRNRAP, per germline. This CDR3 spans 15 amino acids. The chain's CDR3 is CASGPGRDSGNTIYF. The CDR3 DNA follows: TGTGCTAGTGGTCCAGGTCGAGACTCTGGAAACACCATATATTTT.